Described below is a single T cell receptor beta chain sequence and its context. Its target is not known. These data are taken from a study of metastatic and nonmetastatic thyroid tumors. Study details: Comparison of repertoires was carried out across blood and tumor or nodule tissue from malignant and benign thyroid patients. Study conclusions and caveats: As reported, TCR beta diversity in blood and tumor was significantly higher in malignant thyroid tumors than in benign nodules.

CDR3 length: 15 residues. Trimming removed 4 bases at V and 3 bases at J, with 17 bases between. Germline V gene sequence: CDR1 SGHRS, CDR2 YFSETQ. Not a single patient had been given any form of treatment at any point before undergoing thyroid surgery. How the authors handled the data: The authors used CDR3 differences across clinicopathological groups to build a distant-metastasis classifier for papillary thyroid cancer. With MiXCR, TCRdb called clones anew from the PCR reads. V and J calls and clone size were set by TCRdb, not the authors. The sample has about 21,000 clones; about a sixth are singletons.

The sequence came from a male donor with papillary thyroid cancer or a benign thyroid nodule (not recorded which). Some clones in this sample may be carry-over from other donors' samples. The rearrangement uses TRBV5-1 and TRBJ2-7, with D perhaps being TRBD1 or TRBD2 (5 bases each). The sequenced sample was blood. Here the CDR3 DNA reads TGCGCCAGCAGCCAACTAAAGGGGAGAGGCTACGAGCAGTACTTC. Amino acids: CASSQLKGRGYEQYF.